This is a list of T cell receptor beta chains from one sample in a study of early T cells in non-severe SARS-CoV-2 infection. TCRdb fed the 5' RACE reads into MiXCR, producing one record per CDR3 protein. This table has about 120,000 distinct CDR3 sequences, roughly 12% appearing once. The sample in question was whole blood, obtained at baseline. The receptor source for this set is an adult who was a healthcare worker with PCR-confirmed SARS-CoV-2 infection or an uninfected control (not recorded which). Each CDR3 is given with its conserved first and last residue. D genes are given only for firm matches. Size is stated for part of the rows, as once, few or many counts, or as a class when the clone is expanded.

j_gene	d_gene	abundance	v_gene	CDR3aa	CDR3nt
TRBJ1-1	NA	NA	TRBV10-3	CAPRGTEAFF	TGTGCCCCAAGAGGCACTGAAGCTTTCTTT
TRBJ2-2	TRBD2	NA	TRBV5-4	CASSRPSGAGGTTGELFF	TGTGCCAGCAGCCGACCTTCTGGTGCGGGAGGTACCACCGGGGAGCTGTTTTTT
TRBJ2-7	NA	few	TRBV4-2	CASSQDPQGREQYF	TGTGCCAGCAGCCAAGATCCCCAGGGTCGCGAGCAGTACTTC
TRBJ2-7	NA	few	TRBV4-1	CASSQDQRTYEQYF	TGCGCCAGCAGCCAAGACCAGCGGACCTACGAGCAGTACTTC
TRBJ2-3	NA	NA	TRBV14	CASSQLAGTQYF	TGTGCCAGCAGCCAGCTAGCCGGTACGCAGTATTTT
TRBJ1-3	NA	NA	TRBV29-1	CSVVKISGNTIYF	TGCAGCGTTGTTAAGATCTCTGGAAACACCATATATTTT
TRBJ2-2	TRBD1	NA	TRBV9	CASSQQTGANTGELFF	TGTGCCAGCAGCCAACAGACAGGGGCGAACACCGGGGAGCTGTTTTTT
TRBJ1-3	NA	NA	TRBV7-6	CASSLGTLSSGNTIYF	TGTGCCAGCAGCTTAGGGACGTTAAGCTCTGGAAACACCATATATTTT
TRBJ2-4	TRBD1	few	TRBV27	CASSPFNRGLAKNIQYF	TGTGCCAGCAGTCCGTTTAACAGGGGGCTCGCCAAAAACATTCAGTACTTC
TRBJ1-2	NA	few	TRBV29-1	CSVQGGGYTF	TGCAGCGTACAGGGCGGCGGCTACACCTTC
TRBJ1-2	NA	NA	TRBV27	CASSLSASNYGYTF	TGTGCCAGCAGTTTATCGGCGAGTAACTATGGCTACACCTTC
TRBJ2-1	NA	many	TRBV6-1	CASGGRSNEQFF	TGTGCCAGCGGTGGCAGAAGCAATGAGCAGTTCTTC
TRBJ2-7	TRBD2	many	TRBV29-1	CSIKAGDEQYF	TGCAGCATTAAAGCGGGAGACGAGCAGTACTTC
TRBJ2-7	NA	NA	TRBV18	CASSLFSRDSLYEQYF	TGTGCCAGCTCCCTCTTCTCCCGGGACTCCCTCTACGAGCAGTACTTC
TRBJ2-1	TRBD1	many	TRBV18	CASSPPTGLSRNEQFF	TGTGCCAGCTCACCACCGACAGGGCTAAGTAGGAATGAGCAGTTCTTC
TRBJ1-5	NA	few	TRBV18	CASSPGSYSNQPQHF	TGTGCCAGCTCACCAGGTAGCTATAGCAATCAGCCCCAGCATTTT
TRBJ2-5	TRBD1	few	TRBV6-2/TRBV6-3	CASSYDRGIQETQYF	TGTGCCAGCAGTTACGACAGGGGAATTCAAGAGACCCAGTACTTC
TRBJ1-2	NA	NA	TRBV7-9	CASSYTGSRVDYGYTF	TGTGCCAGCAGCTACACCGGGAGCAGGGTCGACTATGGCTACACCTTC
TRBJ2-3	NA	many	TRBV10-3	CAISVPTSPNTQYF	TGTGCCATCAGCGTCCCTACCTCCCCCAATACGCAGTATTTT
TRBJ2-7	NA	NA	TRBV9	CASSVGGDGSSYEQYF	TGTGCCAGCAGCGTAGGAGGGGACGGGAGCTCCTACGAGCAGTACTTC
TRBJ1-4	TRBD1	few	TRBV7-9	CASSLPSGGIGEKLFF	TGTGCCAGCAGCTTACCCTCAGGGGGCATAGGGGAAAAACTGTTTTTT
TRBJ2-3	NA	few	TRBV7-6	CASSFLAKLQYF	TGTGCCAGCAGCTTCCTAGCAAAATTGCAGTATTTT
TRBJ2-5	NA	few	TRBV2	CASTPRLTETQYF	TGTGCCAGCACGCCCCGTTTGACAGAGACCCAGTACTTC
TRBJ2-1	TRBD1	many	TRBV12-3/TRBV12-4	CASSLITGGSRYNEQFF	TGTGCCAGCAGTTTAATTACAGGGGGCTCCCGTTACAATGAGCAGTTCTTC
TRBJ1-1	NA	NA	TRBV7-9	CASRAGPEAFF	TGTGCCAGCAGAGCCGGGCCCGAAGCTTTCTTT
TRBJ2-3	NA	NA	TRBV5-1	CASSPTASTDTQYF	TGCGCCAGCAGCCCCACCGCGAGCACAGATACGCAGTATTTT
TRBJ2-5	NA	many	TRBV9	CASSVGGAEETQYF	TGTGCCAGCAGCGTAGGAGGCGCCGAAGAGACCCAGTACTTC
TRBJ2-2	TRBD2	few	TRBV7-6	CASSLVPSGATNGELFF	TGTGCCAGCAGCTTAGTTCCTAGCGGGGCAACTAACGGGGAGCTGTTTTTT
TRBJ2-7	NA	NA	TRBV12-3/TRBV12-4	CASTRDGPYEQYF	TGTGCCAGCACTCGGGACGGGCCCTACGAGCAGTACTTC
TRBJ2-3	TRBD1	few	TRBV20-1	CSAPAGQGKNF	TGCAGTGCTCCAGCGGGACAGGGAAAGAATTTT
TRBJ1-2	TRBD1	few	TRBV12-3/TRBV12-4	CASSSGTGGGYGYTF	TGTGCCAGCAGTTCCGGCACAGGGGGCGGGTATGGCTACACCTTC
TRBJ2-1	TRBD1	few	TRBV7-6	CASSFSGTGTNEQFF	TGTGCCAGCAGCTTTTCCGGGACAGGGACCAATGAGCAGTTCTTC
TRBJ2-7	TRBD1	few	TRBV5-5	CASRQEQGSTYEQYF	TGTGCCAGCAGACAGGAACAGGGGTCCACCTACGAGCAGTACTTC
TRBJ2-3	NA	NA	TRBV12-3/TRBV12-4	CASKGLPSTDTQYF	TGTGCCAGCAAAGGACTCCCGTCCACAGATACGCAGTATTTT
TRBJ2-5	NA	few	TRBV6-6	CASSWGGDSETQYF	TGTGCCAGCAGTTGGGGCGGGGATTCGGAGACCCAGTACTTC
TRBJ2-7	TRBD1	NA	TRBV7-9	CASSLPRTGAYEQYF	TGTGCCAGCAGCTTACCTCGGACAGGGGCCTACGAGCAGTACTTC
TRBJ2-1	TRBD2	few	TRBV6-1	CASAGVEQFF	TGTGCCAGCGCGGGAGTTGAGCAGTTCTTC
TRBJ2-1	NA	NA	TRBV25-1	CASSELSSLYEQFF	TGTGCCAGCAGTGAATTGAGCAGTCTCTATGAGCAGTTCTTC
TRBJ2-7	NA	NA	TRBV28	CASSFWDVPYEQYF	TGTGCCAGCAGTTTTTGGGACGTCCCCTACGAGCAGTACTTC
TRBJ1-6	NA	few	TRBV7-3	CASRSGRAKAPLHF	TGTGCCAGCAGATCAGGCAGGGCGAAGGCACCCCTCCACTTT
TRBJ2-3	TRBD2	NA	TRBV10-3	CAIKPSGATDTQYF	TGTGCCATCAAACCTAGCGGAGCCACAGATACGCAGTATTTT
TRBJ1-1	NA	many	TRBV6-1	CASRERDIEVISSEAFF	TGTGCCAGCAGGGAAAGGGACATTGAGGTCATCTCCTCTGAAGCTTTCTTT